These 18 T cell receptor beta chains originate from one sample sequenced in a study of response to subunit inactivated influenza vaccine. MiXCR was run by TCRdb on the RT-PCR reads, yielding one entry per CDR3 protein. The table records about 480,000 distinct CDR3 sequences, less than 30% of them present only once. Sequences were derived from CD4+ T cells sorted from PBMCs, sampled more than 4 days after vaccination. The receptors were sampled from a man in his fifties who received an inactivated influenza vaccine.

This chain uses TRBV29-1 with TRBJ2-7; unclear D gene. V gave up 7 bases and J gave up 3 bases, with 16 bases separating them. The V gene's germline CDR1 is SQVTM and CDR2 ANQGSEA. This CDR3 is built from 13 residues. The CDR3 sequence is CSGTVGNHYEQYF. For the CDR3, the DNA is TGCAGCGGGACGGTGGGGAACCACTACGAGCAGTACTTC.

The V call is TRBV4-1, the J call TRBJ2-5; the D gene is possibly TRBD2 (7 bases). Germline values: CDR1 MGHRA, CDR2 YSYEKL. V shed 5 bases and J shed 6 bases, with 19 bases lying between them. CDR3 length: 15 amino acids. CDR3 bases: TGCGCCAGCAGCACACGAGGGGGGGCCGGAAAGACCCAGTACTTC. It is translated as CASSTRGGAGKTQYF.

This chain uses TRBV7-9 with TRBJ2-2; a possible D gene is TRBD1 (6 bases). The length of the CDR3 is 15 residues. V lost 5 bases and J lost 1, with 11 bases in between. Germline-derived CDR1 and CDR2 are SEHNR and FQNEAQ (reference sequence). CDR3 bases: TGTGCCAGCAGCACCGGGACAAGGAACACCGGGGAGCTGTTTTTT. This gives the protein CASSTGTRNTGELFF.

The V call is TRBV4-3, the J call TRBJ1-2; a possible D gene is TRBD1 (5 bases). V shed 0 bases and J shed 4 bases, with 12 bases lying between them. The CDR3 consists of 15 residues. Germline V gives CDR1 LGHNA, CDR2 YSLEER. CDR3 region: CASSQEQAFGYGYTF. The CDR3 bases are TGCGCCAGCAGCCAAGAACAGGCGTTCGGCTATGGCTACACCTTC.

In its sample, this clonotype was seen a few times. This chain joins TRBV5-1 and TRBJ2-1; TRBD2 is a possible D gene (6 bases). V lost 0 bases and J lost 4, with 14 bases in between. Germline assignment: CDR1 SGHRS and CDR2 YFSETQ. The CDR3 loop spans 16 amino acids. CDR3 sequence: CASSLALAPSYNEQFF. The CDR3 nucleotides read TGCGCCAGCAGCTTGGCCCTAGCGCCGAGTTACAATGAGCAGTTCTTC.

The chain recombines TRBV11-2 with TRBJ2-7; no clear D gene. The CDR3 length is 11 residues. The germline gives CDR1 SGHAT, CDR2 FQNNGV. Trimming left V 4 bases short and J 6 bases short, with 7 bases between. The chain's CDR3 is CASSSSFEQYF. As DNA, the CDR3 is TGTGCCAGCAGCTCCTCGTTCGAGCAGTACTTC.

This rearrangement joins TRBV5-5 to TRBJ1-3; maybe TRBD1 (6 bases). The CDR3 contains 17 residues. The V end was cut by 2 bases, the J end by 3 bases, with 18 bases between. Per the germline V gene, CDR1 is SGHKS and CDR2 is YYEKEE (reference sequence). The CDR3 loop is CASSLEGGNWFGNTIYF. The CDR3 DNA follows: TGTGCCAGCAGCTTAGAGGGGGGAAATTGGTTTGGAAACACCATATATTTT.

This clonotype has just a few counts. The chain has TRBV5-1 and TRBJ2-5; 11 bases are a match to TRBD1. CDR1 is SGHRS, CDR2 YFSETQ, per germline. The ends lost 7 bases at V and 5 bases at J; junction bases unmatched: 10. The CDR3 runs 15 residues. The CDR3 coding sequence is TGCGCCAGCTCCAAACAGGACAGGGGGCTGGAGACCCAGTACTTC. This codes for CASSKQDRGLETQYF.

This clonotype has a single count. Here the CDR3 reads CASSQDPPGRDTQYF. CDR3 nucleotides: TGTGCCAGCAGCCAAGATCCACCAGGACGGGATACGCAGTATTTT. V usage is TRBV3-1 and J usage is TRBJ2-3; D is uncertain. Trimming pared 0 bases from V and 6 bases from J, leaving 13 bases between. The CDR3 sequence is 15 residues long. Germline V gene sequence: CDR1 LGHDT, CDR2 YNNKEL (reference sequence).

This sequence joins TRBV6-6 and TRBJ2-7; D remains unclear. V lost 7 bases to trimming and J lost 1 base, with 11 bases between them. The germline V gene has CDR1 MNHNY and CDR2 SVGAGI (reference sequence). The CDR3 is 13 amino acids. The CDR3 nucleotides are TGTGCCAGCACCCGAGCGACATCCTACGAGCAGTACTTC. It encodes CASTRATSYEQYF.

The CDR3: CAREGYTF. CDR3 coding DNA: TGTGCCAGGGAAGGCTACACCTTC. The chain carries TRBV7-4 and TRBJ1-2; D uncertain. This CDR3 has 8 residues. The V and J ends lost 9 bases and 8 bases respectively, with 4 bases between them. CDR1 is SGHVT and CDR2 is SQSDAQ in the germline V gene.

A few counts support this clonotype. The rearrangement joins TRBV6-2 or TRBV6-3 to TRBJ2-1, with TRBD2 matching over 10 bases. Germline assignment: CDR1 MNHEY and CDR2 SVGEGT. The CDR3 loop spans 15 amino acids. Trimming took 8 bases from V and 7 from J; bases not matched to a gene: 11. CDR3 sequence (DNA): TGTGCCAGCCGTAGAGCGGGAGGGCCCGGAAATGAGCAGTTCTTC. Protein sequence: CASRRAGGPGNEQFF.

This clonotype was found once. The chain uses TRBV7-6 and TRBJ1-1; TRBD1 matches at 12 bases. This CDR3 has 17 amino acids. The germline V gene encodes CDR1 SGHVS and CDR2 FNYEAQ. V was clipped by 5 bases and J by 0 bases; unmatched bases: 7. The CDR3 sequence: CASSGTGGSLMNTEAFF. In DNA, the CDR3 is TGTGCCAGCAGCGGGACAGGGGGCTCCCTCATGAACACTGAAGCTTTCTTT.

A few counts support this clonotype. V is TRBV18 and J is TRBJ2-7, with 7 positions matching TRBD2. The germline V gene encodes CDR1 KGHSH and CDR2 LQKENI. CDR3 length: 16 residues. The ends lost 3 bases at V and 0 bases at J; junction bases unmatched: 8. The CDR3 loop is CASSPSLASGSYEQYF. CDR3 DNA sequence: TGTGCCAGCTCACCCTCTCTGGCTAGCGGCTCCTACGAGCAGTACTTC. Looking up the rest from reference TRBV18 and TRBJ2-7 gives the full variable domain: NAGVMQNPRHLVRRRGQEARLRCSPMKGHSHVYWYRQLPEEGLKFMVYLQKENIIDESGMPKERFSAEFPKEGPSILRIQQVVRGDSAAYFCASSPSLASGSYEQYFGPGTRLTVT.

The V and J genes are TRBV6-2 or TRBV6-3 and TRBJ1-2, with a possible D match to TRBD1 (6 bases). The CDR3 spans 16 residues. Trimming removed 4 bases at V and 2 bases at J, with 17 bases between. Germline V CDR1 and CDR2: MNHEY, SVGEGT. CDR3 coding DNA: TGTGCCAGCAGTTCCACCAGGAGGGGGAAGAACTATGGCTACACCTTC. Its protein product is CASSSTRRGKNYGYTF.

This clonotype was found many times. The rearrangement uses TRBV6-5 and TRBJ2-7; D is unclear. V lost 2 bases and J lost 4, with 9 bases in between. Germline V CDR1 and CDR2: MNHEY, SVGAGI. This CDR3 is 13 amino acids long. The CDR3 DNA is TGTGCCAGCAGTTACCATCTGGGATACGAGCAGTACTTC. Residues: CASSYHLGYEQYF.

This clonotype was found a few times. The V and J genes are TRBV5-6 and TRBJ2-7; 7 bases are a match to TRBD2. Germline assignment: CDR1 SGHDT and CDR2 YYEEEE. This CDR3 has 14 residues. V lost 4 bases and J lost 6; bases outside the gene matches: 10. The CDR3 loop reads CASSRRRGGGEQYF. The CDR3 DNA follows: TGTGCCAGCAGCCGACGTCGCGGCGGGGGCGAGCAGTACTTC.

The gene calls are TRBV6-1 and TRBJ1-3; no clear D gene. V was clipped by 5 bases and J by 0 bases, with 11 bases between them. CDR3 length: 15 amino acids. Germline CDR1 is MNHNS and CDR2 is SASEGT. The CDR3 nucleotides read TGTGCCAGCAGTAAACAGACGCACTCTGGAAACACCATATATTTT. Translation gives CASSKQTHSGNTIYF.